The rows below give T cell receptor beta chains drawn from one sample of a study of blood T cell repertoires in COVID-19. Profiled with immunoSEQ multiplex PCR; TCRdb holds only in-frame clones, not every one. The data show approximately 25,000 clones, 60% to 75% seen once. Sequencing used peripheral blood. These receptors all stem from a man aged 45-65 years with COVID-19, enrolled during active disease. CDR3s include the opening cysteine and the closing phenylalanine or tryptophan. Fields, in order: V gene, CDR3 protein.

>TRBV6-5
CASSMTGDEQYF
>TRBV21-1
CASITGFPNEKLFF
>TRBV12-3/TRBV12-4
CASSLNRWGNTF
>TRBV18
CASSPTGAYGSGNTIYF
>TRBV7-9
CASSFGQGRETQYF
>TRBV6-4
CASSDSTSSVRDYQPQHF
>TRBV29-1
CSVSSPQGIPEAFF
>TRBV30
CAWSGLAGPLDTQYF
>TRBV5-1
CASSIIPGQGDEQYF
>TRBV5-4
CASRVGTGTSTDTQYF
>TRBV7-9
CASSLGSGVGNNSPLHF